The sequence of this TCR beta chain was determined in a study of blood T cell repertoires in COVID-19. Overall study context: PBMCs, B-cell-depleted T cells, or T cells were the source of the cDNA or gDNA that made up the material.

Original methodology: Estimates of nucleated cell counts were drawn from the amplification of reference gene primers. The repertoire was sequenced with immunoSEQ multiplex PCR; TCRdb's copy has only in-frame clones and lacks some. The D gene and trimming were derived from the DNA, and the V and J assignments and clone size from that table. The table includes over 130,000 clones, 80% to 85% detected once. This clone was seen a handful of times. The sample comprised peripheral blood. This receptor was identified in a human donor in a cohort sampled during active COVID-19.

The CDR3 spells CASRGIFNYGYTF. In DNA form, the CDR3 reads TGTGCCAGCAGGGGCATATTTAACTATGGCTACACCTTC. The chain has TRBV3-1 (or the pseudogene TRBV3-2) and TRBJ1-2; unclear D gene. From germline, CDR1 is LGHDT and CDR2 YNNKEL (reference sequence). V lost 6 bases, J lost 1 base, and 9 bases lay in between. This CDR3 has 13 amino acids.